Below are 31 T cell receptor beta chains sequenced from a single sample in a study of blood T cell repertoires in COVID-19. TCRdb's table, derived via immunoSEQ multiplex PCR, lists solely in-frame clones and lacks some. The profile shows roughly 180,000 clones, approximately 83% of them singletons. The source material was peripheral blood. Receptors were obtained from a woman aged 40 to 50 with COVID-19, enrolled during active disease.

The chain couples TRBV7-8 to TRBJ1-5; tentatively, D is TRBD1 (6 bases). Trimming removed 1 base from V and 5 bases from J, with 15 bases in between. CDR1 is SGHVS, CDR2 FQNEAQ, per germline. This CDR3 has 16 amino acids. The CDR3 DNA reads TGTGCCAGCAGCTTAGAGGGACACCTAAGCCATCAGCCCCAGCATTTT. It is translated as CASSLEGHLSHQPQHF.

The gene calls are TRBV5-1 and TRBJ2-1; TRBD2 aligns across 14 bases. The CDR3 contains 15 residues. Germline V lookup: CDR1 SGHRS, CDR2 YFSETQ. Unmatched junction bases numbered 5, after V lost 4 bases and J lost 8 bases. Written as DNA, the CDR3 is TGCGCCAGCAGCGGGGGACTAGCGGGAGTCCATGAGCAGTTCTTC. This gives the protein CASSGGLAGVHEQFF.

The chain's CDR3 is CASSSPQGWTEAFF. The CDR3 region has the DNA TGTGCCAGCAGTTCACCCCAGGGGTGGACTGAAGCTTTCTTT. V gene TRBV5-4 combines with J gene TRBJ1-1; maybe TRBD1 (6 bases). There are 14 residues in the CDR3. Trimming pared 5 bases from V and 5 bases from J, leaving 16 bases between. The germline gives CDR1 SGHNT, CDR2 YYREEE (reference sequence). The whole variable domain, filled in from reference TRBV5-4 and TRBJ1-1, reads ETGVTQSPTHLIKTRGQQVTLRCSSQSGHNTVSWYQQALGQGPQFIFQYYREEENGRGNFPPRFSGLQFPNYSSELNVNALELDDSALYLCASSSPQGWTEAFFGQGTRLTVV.

The V gene is TRBV9, the J gene TRBJ2-3, with D perhaps matching TRBD2 (6 bases). Trimming removed 3 bases from V and 5 bases from J, with 13 bases in between. The CDR3 runs to 14 residues. CDR1 SGDLS and CDR2 YYNGEE come from the germline V gene. The CDR3 DNA sequence: TGTGCCAGCAGCGCTGGACTAACGAGAGATACGCAGTATTTT. It translates to CASSAGLTRDTQYF.

This clone was seen a few times. This chain links TRBV6-6 with TRBJ1-6, with TRBD1 identical over 9 bases. Germline-derived CDR1 and CDR2 are MNHNY and SVGAGI (reference sequence). V gave up 5 bases and J gave up 4 bases; unmatched junction bases: 9. The CDR3 spans 17 residues. For the CDR3, the DNA is TGTGCCAGCAGTCAGGAGGGACAGGGCGCGTATAATTCACCCCTCCACTTT. Amino acids: CASSQEGQGAYNSPLHF.

The DNA of the CDR3 is TGTGCCAGCAGGGGCGGATCGGGACAGTCAGAGTTAAAACTGTTTTTT. It codes for CASRGGSGQSELKLFF. The V call is TRBV25-1, the J call TRBJ1-4; 7 bases map to TRBD1. The CDR3 loop spans 16 amino acids. V was clipped by 6 bases and J by 10 bases; unmatched bases: 17. Germline V gene data show CDR1 as MGHDK and CDR2 as SYGVNS.

This clone was seen only a few times. The J gene is TRBJ1-5, the V gene TRBV21-1. TRBV21-1 is flagged as a pseudogene. This CDR3 has 14 residues. CDR3 sequence: CASNPTGSNQPQHF. DNA of the CDR3: TGTGCCAGCAATCCGACTGGGAGCAATCAGCCCCAGCATTTT.

This chain links TRBV29-1 with TRBJ1-3; D is unclear. The CDR3 has 14 amino acids. Germline-derived CDR1 and CDR2 are SQVTM and ANQGSEA. Trimming cost V 0 bases and J 0 bases, with 6 bases left between them. CDR3: CSVEDGLSGNTIYF. The CDR3 DNA reads TGCAGCGTTGAAGATGGACTCTCTGGAAACACCATATATTTT.

The chain combines TRBV7-8 with TRBJ1-5; D not certain. The CDR3 runs 15 residues. Per germline, CDR1 SGHVS and CDR2 FQNEAQ. Deletions cut 1 base from V and 4 bases from J, with 11 bases between. The CDR3: CASSLVLAVNQPQHF. As DNA, the CDR3 is TGTGCCAGCAGCTTAGTTTTGGCAGTTAATCAGCCCCAGCATTTT.

The rearrangement links TRBV7-9 to TRBJ1-2; 9 nucleotides match TRBD1. This CDR3 is 16 amino acids long. Trimming cost V 0 bases and J 8 bases; bases outside gene matches: 10. CDR1 and CDR2 from the germline V gene are SEHNR and FQNEAQ (reference sequence). Here the CDR3 reads CASSLALGQGLDGYTF. CDR3 DNA sequence: TGTGCCAGCAGCTTAGCGTTAGGACAGGGGTTAGACGGCTACACCTTC.

The V and J genes are TRBV9 and TRBJ1-1, with 10 bases aligning to TRBD1. V was pared by 4 bases and J by 10 bases, with 7 bases of the junction left unmatched. The germline V gene encodes CDR1 SGDLS and CDR2 YYNGEE. CDR3 length: 13 amino acids. In nucleotides, the CDR3 is TGTGCCAGCAGCCCCGGACAGGGGGGGGGAGCTTTCTTT. This gives the protein CASSPGQGGGAFF.

The V and J genes are TRBV11-2 and TRBJ2-4; D gene unclear. Germline CDR1 SGHAT, CDR2 FQNNGV. With 3 bases removed from V and 5 bases from J, the gap between germline ends came to 5 bases. CDR3 size: 12 residues. The CDR3 sequence is CASSFGENIQYF. CDR3 sequence (DNA): TGTGCCAGCAGCTTCGGAGAAAACATTCAGTACTTC.

The chain has TRBV18 and TRBJ2-1; 7 bases match TRBD2. Germline V lookup: CDR1 KGHSH, CDR2 LQKENI. This CDR3 has 14 residues. Losses at the gene ends were 2 bases for V and 8 bases for J; bases not matched to a gene: 6. CDR3 nucleotides: TGTGCCAGCTCACCAATCGGGAGGATGGATGAGCAGTTCTTC. Encoded protein: CASSPIGRMDEQFF.

The rearrangement uses TRBV11-2 and TRBJ1-4, with D perhaps TRBD1 (6 bases). From germline, CDR1 is SGHAT and CDR2 FQNNGV. Trimming removed 1 base at V and 5 bases at J, with 11 bases between. The CDR3 is 15 amino acids. CDR3 region: CASSLGQAGNEKLFF. Here the CDR3 DNA reads TGTGCCAGCAGCTTAGGACAGGCCGGGAATGAAAAACTGTTTTTT.

This clone was seen more than once but under ten times. The rearrangement joins TRBV6-5 to TRBJ2-1; perhaps TRBD2 as D (8 bases). CDR3 length: 14 amino acids. Per germline, CDR1 MNHEY and CDR2 SVGAGI. V gave up 10 bases and J gave up 6 bases, with 19 bases separating them. The CDR3 DNA is TGTGCCATCCGAGCGGGGGACAGAATCAATGAGCAGTTCTTC. Its translation: CAIRAGDRINEQFF.

The chain links TRBV12-5 to TRBJ1-2; D is possibly TRBD1 (5 bases). The length of the CDR3 is 14 residues. Germline CDR1 and CDR2: LGHNT and FRNRAP. V shed 0 bases and J shed 5 bases, with 10 bases lying between them. CDR3 in DNA: TGTGCTAGTGGTTTGGTACGGGGGTTTTATGGCTACACCTTC. It specifies CASGLVRGFYGYTF.

The chain has TRBV3-1 (or the pseudogene TRBV3-2) and TRBJ1-1; 7 positions match TRBD1. CDR1 LGHDT and CDR2 YNNKEL come from the germline V gene (reference sequence). The CDR3 totals 17 residues. The junction had 8 bases not matched to a gene; V was cut back by 1 base and J by 0 bases. CDR3 loop: CASSQGDRDLMNTEAFF. CDR3 nucleotides: TGTGCCAGCAGCCAAGGTGACAGGGACTTAATGAACACTGAAGCTTTCTTT.

The rearrangement uses TRBV4-1 and TRBJ1-1, with no clear D. V lost 1 base, J lost 1 base, and 10 bases lay in between. CDR3 length: 15 amino acids. Germline CDR1 is MGHRA and CDR2 is YSYEKL. As DNA, the CDR3 is TGCGCCAGCAGCCAAGTGGAGGGTGGGAACACTGAAGCTTTCTTT. Protein sequence: CASSQVEGGNTEAFF.

Of note for this clone: Distinct nucleotide sequences in the sample also encode this CDR3. This chain uses TRBV6-4 with TRBJ2-3; 8 bases fit TRBD1. Germline loops: CDR1 MRHNA, CDR2 SNTAGT. The trim removed 0 bases at V and 4 bases at J, leaving 0 bases unmatched. This CDR3 has 14 amino acids. In DNA, the CDR3 is TGTGCCAGCAGTGACTCACAGGGGGCAGATACGCAGTATTTT. Translated, it gives CASSDSQGADTQYF.

The chain carries TRBV27 and TRBJ1-2; maybe TRBD1 (5 bases). In germline, CDR1 is MNHEY, CDR2 SMNVEV (reference sequence). There are 18 residues in the CDR3. The V and J ends lost 6 bases and 0 bases respectively, with 23 bases between them. The CDR3 DNA reads TGTGCCAGCAGAATTACGGTGTTGGGGCCACCGACTAACTATGGCTACACCTTC. This sequence encodes CASRITVLGPPTNYGYTF.

This clone was found once. CDR3 bases: TGTGCCAGCAGTTACACCGGACAGGGCCAGGGCTACACCTTC. It encodes CASSYTGQGQGYTF. V usage is TRBV6-5 and J usage is TRBJ1-2, with TRBD1 matching over 8 bases. The CDR3 is 14 residues long. J lost 8 bases, V lost 2 bases, and 7 bases had no gene match. The germline V gene has CDR1 MNHEY and CDR2 SVGAGI.

The rearrangement joins TRBV2 to TRBJ1-3, with D tentatively TRBD1 (6 bases). V was pared by 9 bases and J by 1 base, with 13 bases between. The CDR3 totals 14 residues. Germline lookup yields CDR1 SNHLY and CDR2 FYNNEI. The CDR3 loop is CASSLDRSGNTIYF. The CDR3 nucleotides read TGTGCCAGTTCATTGGACAGATCTGGAAACACCATATATTTT.

The rearrangement uses TRBV18 and TRBJ2-7; 7 bases align to TRBD1. V gave up 0 bases and J gave up 0 bases; unmatched junction bases: 5. The germline gives CDR1 KGHSH, CDR2 LQKENI. This CDR3 has 16 amino acids. The CDR3 here is CASSPPKGAISYEQYF. CDR3 nucleotides: TGTGCCAGCTCACCACCGAAGGGGGCTATCTCCTACGAGCAGTACTTC.

This clone was recorded once. The V and J genes are TRBV7-2 and TRBJ2-3; TRBD2 agrees at 11 bases. Trimming took 5 bases from V and 1 from J; bases not matched to a gene: 11. Germline V gene lookup returns CDR1 SGHTA and CDR2 FQGNSA. This CDR3 spans 18 amino acids. CDR3 residues: CASSLKAPSGRRTDTQYF. The CDR3 coding sequence is TGTGCCAGCAGCCTAAAAGCGCCTAGCGGGAGGCGCACAGATACGCAGTATTTT.

The genes are TRBV19 and TRBJ1-6, with 8 bases aligning to TRBD1. V lost 7 bases to trimming and J lost 6 bases; unmatched junction nucleotides: 11. CDR1 LNHDA and CDR2 SQIVND come from the germline V gene (reference sequence). The CDR3 totals 16 residues. The CDR3 nucleotides are TGTGCCAGTATGGGGCTGCAGGGGGCGCTTAATTCACCCCTCCACTTT. Translation: CASMGLQGALNSPLHF.

The chain uses TRBV5-6 and TRBJ1-5, with 9 bases aligning to TRBD1. This CDR3 spans 14 amino acids. Germline V gene sequence: CDR1 SGHDT, CDR2 YYEEEE. J was trimmed by 9 bases and V by 3 bases; bases with no gene match: 7. The CDR3 sequence: CASSSDGQGRPQHF. DNA for the CDR3: TGTGCCAGCAGCTCAGACGGACAGGGGCGGCCCCAGCATTTT.

The rearrangement joins TRBV11-2 to TRBJ2-2, with a weak D call TRBD2 (6 bases). The CDR3 extends over 13 amino acids. Looked up from germline, CDR1 is SGHAT and CDR2 is FQNNGV. The CDR3 sequence is CAIRRGNTGELFF. The DNA for the CDR3 is TGTGCGATACGGCGGGGAAACACCGGGGAGCTGTTTTTT.

The chain carries TRBV6-5 and TRBJ1-5; D unresolved. The CDR3 is made up of 14 amino acids. Trimming left V 8 bases short and J 0 bases short, with 11 bases between. Germline CDR1 reads MNHEY; CDR2 reads SVGAGI. In nucleotides, the CDR3 is TGTGCCAGCGCGGGAGTATATAGCAATCAGCCCCAGCATTTT. It yields the protein CASAGVYSNQPQHF.

The rearrangement links TRBV4-1 to TRBJ2-5; D not resolved. CDR1 MGHRA and CDR2 YSYEKL come from the germline V gene. This CDR3 has 15 amino acids. Trimming pared 2 bases from V and 2 bases from J, leaving 12 bases between. This CDR3 reads CASSQLRVVQETQYF. The CDR3 nucleotides read TGCGCCAGCAGCCAACTTCGGGTAGTTCAAGAGACCCAGTACTTC.

CDR3 DNA sequence: TGTGCCACCAGCAGTTCACAGGGGGATAATTCACCCCTCCACTTT. Protein product: CATSSSQGDNSPLHF. The chain uses TRBV15 and TRBJ1-6; 8 bases match TRBD1. Losses at the gene ends were 3 bases for V and 5 bases for J; bases not matched to a gene: 3. Germline CDR1 and CDR2: LNHNV and YYDKDF (reference sequence). The CDR3 contains 15 residues.

The chain employs TRBV19 and TRBJ1-4; TRBD1 aligns across 7 bases. Germline V gene data show CDR1 as LNHDA and CDR2 as SQIVND (reference sequence). V was pared by 9 bases and J by 1 base, with 11 bases of the junction left unmatched. This CDR3 is built from 16 residues. CDR3 residues: CASTMEGAKTNEKLFF. CDR3 nucleotides: TGTGCCAGCACAATGGAGGGGGCGAAAACTAATGAAAAACTGTTTTTT.